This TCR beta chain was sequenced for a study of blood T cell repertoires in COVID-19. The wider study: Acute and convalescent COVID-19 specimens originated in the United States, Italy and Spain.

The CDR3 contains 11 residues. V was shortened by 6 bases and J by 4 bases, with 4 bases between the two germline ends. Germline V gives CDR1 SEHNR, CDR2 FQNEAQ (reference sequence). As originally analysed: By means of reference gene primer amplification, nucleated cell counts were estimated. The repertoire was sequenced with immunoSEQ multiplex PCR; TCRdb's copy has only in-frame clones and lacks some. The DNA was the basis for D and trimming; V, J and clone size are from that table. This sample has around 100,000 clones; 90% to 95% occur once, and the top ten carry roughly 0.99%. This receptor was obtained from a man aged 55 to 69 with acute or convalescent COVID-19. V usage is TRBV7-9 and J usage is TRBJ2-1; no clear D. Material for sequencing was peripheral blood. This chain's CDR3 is CASSEYNEQFF. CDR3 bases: TGTGCCAGCAGTGAGTACAATGAGCAGTTCTTC.